The 24 T cell receptor beta chains below all came from one sample that was sequenced in a study of shared clonotypes between healthy human individuals. The repertoire was sequenced with immunoSEQ multiplex PCR; TCRdb's copy has only in-frame clones and lacks some. The table records a few million clones, less than 95% of them present only once. The sequenced sample consisted of naive CD4+ T cells from PBMCs. Subset noted: CD45RA+ positively selected. The receptor source for this set is a man younger than 30 in good health. Some clones in this sample may be carry-over from other donors' samples.

This clone showed up just once. V gene TRBV7-9 combines with J gene TRBJ2-5; 8 bases map to TRBD2. This CDR3 has 16 residues. Germline CDR1 is SEHNR and CDR2 is FQNEAQ (reference sequence). Trimming at V came to 5 bases and at J to 2 bases, leaving 10 bases not matched to a gene. The CDR3 sequence: CASSEGASGGQETQYF. The CDR3 region has the DNA TGTGCCAGCAGCGAAGGGGCGAGCGGGGGTCAAGAGACCCAGTACTTC.

In this sample, this clone turned up once. The chain is built from TRBV6-1 and TRBJ2-6, with TRBD2 matching over 7 bases. V shed 7 bases and J 4 bases; nucleotides not matched to a gene: 7. This CDR3 spans 15 amino acids. Looked up from germline, CDR1 is MNHNS and CDR2 is SASEGT. CDR3 residues: CASIRYSGGANVLTF. The CDR3 nucleotides are TGTGCCAGCATTCGTTATAGCGGGGGGGCCAACGTCCTGACTTTC.

The rearrangement links TRBV6-1 to TRBJ1-5; 7 nucleotides line up with TRBD1. In germline, CDR1 is MNHNS, CDR2 SASEGT. The V gene end was trimmed by 8 bases and the J gene end by 5 bases; junction bases not matched to a gene: 6. The CDR3 sequence is 13 residues long. The CDR3: CASRQGFDQPQHF. The CDR3 nucleotides are TGTGCCAGCCGACAGGGTTTCGATCAGCCCCAGCATTTT.

Points on this clone: The same CDR3 can be traced to other DNA sequences in this sample. This sequence joins TRBV28 and TRBJ2-6, with TRBD1 matching 8 bases. The CDR3 is 15 residues long. The trim removed 5 bases at V and 2 bases at J, leaving 2 bases unmatched. The germline gives CDR1 MDHEN, CDR2 SYDVKM. DNA for the CDR3: TGTGCCAGCAGTGCACAGGGGGCTGGGGCCAACGTCCTGACTTTC. Translated, it gives CASSAQGAGANVLTF.

The chain uses TRBV2 and TRBJ1-5, with unresolved D. The CDR3 extends over 14 amino acids. The V and J ends lost 2 bases and 4 bases respectively, with 9 bases between them. CDR1 and CDR2 (germline): SNHLY, FYNNEI. CDR3 in amino acids: CASSERAENQPQHF. CDR3 DNA: TGTGCCAGCAGTGAAAGGGCGGAAAATCAGCCCCAGCATTTT.

The CDR3 here is CASSTGTDNQPQHF. CDR3 in DNA: TGTGCCAGCAGCACCGGGACGGATAATCAGCCCCAGCATTTT. The gene calls are TRBV5-5 and TRBJ1-5; possibly TRBD1 for D (5 bases). The germline gives CDR1 SGHKS, CDR2 YYEKEE (reference sequence). This CDR3 has 14 amino acids. V lost 4 bases and J 4 bases, leaving 12 bases between the germline ends.

The genes are TRBV5-1 and TRBJ2-2; D tentatively fits TRBD1 or TRBD2 (5 bases each). The CDR3 sequence is 17 residues long. Germline V gene lookup returns CDR1 SGHRS and CDR2 YFSETQ. V lost 4 bases, J lost 2 bases, and 18 bases lay in between. The CDR3 sequence is CASSRWGSDRNTGELFF. DNA for the CDR3: TGCGCCAGCAGCCGGTGGGGGAGCGATCGCAACACCGGGGAGCTGTTTTTT.

Notes on this clone: Other DNA sequences from this sample encode an identical CDR3 as well. V and J are TRBV5-4 and TRBJ1-1; the D is unclear. CDR1 is SGHNT, CDR2 YYREEE, per germline (reference sequence). The CDR3 totals 13 residues. V lost 0 bases and J lost 1, with 4 bases in between. CDR3 sequence (DNA): TGTGCCAGCAGCTTGGGAGGGAACACTGAAGCTTTCTTT. As protein: CASSLGGNTEAFF.

Concerning this clone itself: This sample also contains other DNA sequences that code for the same CDR3. The rearrangement uses TRBV7-2 and TRBJ2-1; 10 nucleotides agree with TRBD2. CDR3 length: 15 residues. Losses at the gene ends were 5 bases for V and 2 bases for J; bases not matched to a gene: 3. Per germline, CDR1 SGHTA and CDR2 FQGNSA. The CDR3 region is CASSTTSGTYNEQFF. CDR3 DNA sequence: TGTGCCAGCAGCACCACTAGCGGGACCTACAATGAGCAGTTCTTC.

This sequence joins TRBV27 and TRBJ1-1, with D unresolved. Per germline, CDR1 MNHEY and CDR2 SMNVEV (reference sequence). Trimming took off 4 bases at V and 4 bases at J, with 19 bases between the two ends. CDR3 size: 16 residues. CDR3 DNA: TGTGCCAGCAGTTCATTGGCAGCCCTCCGAGCCACTGAAGCTTTCTTT. Protein sequence: CASSSLAALRATEAFF.

As for this clone: One junction end does not reproduce the germline sequence, and a read error may be involved. The CDR3 nucleotides read TGTGCCAGCAGCTTTACAGGGACAGGCAATCGGCCCCAGCATTTT. It specifies CASSFTGTGNRPQHF. The rearrangement joins TRBV7-8 to TRBJ1-5, with 8 bases identical to TRBD1. Looked up from germline, CDR1 is SGHVS and CDR2 is FQNEAQ. This CDR3 has 15 residues.

CDR3 sequence: CASSYRDRVDYGYTF. The CDR3 DNA reads TGTGCCAGCAGTTACCGGGACAGGGTGGACTATGGCTACACCTTC. This chain connects TRBV28 to TRBJ1-2, with 9 bases that match TRBD1. CDR3 size: 15 residues. Unmatched junction bases numbered 6, after V lost 4 bases and J lost 3 bases. Germline CDR1 reads MDHEN; CDR2 reads SYDVKM.

The chain joins TRBV5-1 to TRBJ2-3; 10 bases align to TRBD2. Trimming removed 4 bases from V and 0 bases from J; junction bases left unmatched: 8. The length of the CDR3 is 17 residues. The germline CDR1 and CDR2 sequences are SGHRS and YFSETQ. CDR3 amino acids: CASSRGLAALSTDTQYF. The CDR3 bases are TGCGCCAGCAGCCGAGGACTAGCGGCGCTAAGCACAGATACGCAGTATTTT.

This rearrangement joins TRBV5-1 to TRBJ2-5; D perhaps matches TRBD1 (5 bases). The V end was cut by 0 bases, the J end by 0 bases, with 9 bases between. This CDR3 contains 15 residues. Per germline, CDR1 SGHRS and CDR2 YFSETQ. The CDR3 sequence is CASSLGQRDQETQYF. CDR3 in DNA: TGCGCCAGCAGCTTGGGACAGCGAGACCAAGAGACCCAGTACTTC. Using reference TRBV5-1 and TRBJ2-5 for the parts outside the CDR3, the full variable domain is KAGVTQTPRYLIKTRGQQVTLSCSPISGHRSVSWYQQTPGQGLQFLFEYFSETQRNKGNFPGRFSGRQFSNSRSEMNVSTLELGDSALYLCASSLGQRDQETQYFGPGTRLLVL.

The chain links TRBV29-1 to TRBJ2-1; 16 nucleotides agree with TRBD2. The CDR3 extends over 17 amino acids. Germline CDR1 is SQVTM and CDR2 is ANQGSEA. The ends lost 5 bases at V and 4 bases at J; junction bases unmatched: 8. In DNA, the CDR3 is TGCAGCGTTCAGGGACTAGCGGGAGGGAGAATGTACAATGAGCAGTTCTTC. Translating gives CSVQGLAGGRMYNEQFF.

This rearrangement joins TRBV7-9 to TRBJ1-2, with D perhaps TRBD1 (5 bases). Deletions cut 4 bases from V and 1 base from J, with 16 bases between. CDR3 length: 16 amino acids. CDR1 and CDR2 from the germline V gene are SEHNR and FQNEAQ (reference sequence). This CDR3 reads CASSSFGGVFNYGYTF. The CDR3 region has the DNA TGTGCCAGCAGCTCATTCGGGGGGGTCTTTAACTATGGCTACACCTTC.

The V and J genes are TRBV14 and TRBJ2-5; D unresolved. Trimming took off 5 bases at V and 2 bases at J, with 9 bases between the two ends. Germline V gene lookup returns CDR1 SGHDN and CDR2 FVKESK. CDR3 length: 13 residues. This CDR3 reads CASSASLQETQYF. The CDR3 DNA sequence: TGTGCCAGCAGCGCCAGCTTACAAGAGACCCAGTACTTC.

The V and J genes are TRBV9 and TRBJ1-1; D ambiguous. With 0 bases removed from V and 1 base from J, the gap between germline ends came to 7 bases. From germline, CDR1 is SGDLS and CDR2 YYNGEE. The CDR3 is 14 residues long. The CDR3 DNA follows: TGTGCCAGCAGCGTAGCAGCCACGAACACTGAAGCTTTCTTT. Translation gives CASSVAATNTEAFF.

The chain combines TRBV4-1 with TRBJ2-7; 8 positions match TRBD1. The germline V gene has CDR1 MGHRA and CDR2 YSYEKL. This CDR3 has 14 amino acids. Trimming took 2 bases from V and 4 from J; bases not matched to a gene: 4. The CDR3 DNA follows: TGCGCCAGCAGCCAAATAAACAGGGGGTACGAGCAGTACTTC. Its protein product is CASSQINRGYEQYF.

This chain uses TRBV5-1 with TRBJ2-5; 9 bases align to TRBD2. The V and J ends lost 0 bases and 5 bases, in that order; junction bases with no gene match: 8. CDR1 and CDR2 (germline): SGHRS, YFSETQ. The CDR3 spans 16 residues. The CDR3 DNA follows: TGCGCCAGCAGCTTGGGGATAGCGGGAGAGGCGGAGACCCAGTACTTC. This encodes CASSLGIAGEAETQYF.

This sequence joins TRBV21-1 and TRBJ1-1; TRBD1, the table's D call, was not compared with the DNA. TRBV21-1 is a pseudogene locus. This CDR3 contains 14 residues. The DNA of the CDR3 is TGTGCCACCAGAAAGGGACAGCTGAACACTGAAGCTTTCTTT. Encoded protein: CATRKGQLNTEAFF.

The rearrangement uses TRBV28 and TRBJ2-2, with TRBD2 matching over 11 bases. Germline CDR1 is MDHEN and CDR2 is SYDVKM. CDR3 length: 16 residues. Trimming cost V 8 bases and J 2 bases; bases outside gene matches: 7. CDR3 sequence (DNA): TGTGCCAGCGAACCGGGACTAGCGGCCAACACCGGGGAGCTGTTTTTT. Protein: CASEPGLAANTGELFF.

The chain is built from TRBV29-1 and TRBJ2-1; possibly TRBD1 for D (6 bases). The CDR3 sequence is 13 residues long. Germline-derived CDR1 and CDR2 are SQVTM and ANQGSEA. V was cut by 7 bases and J by 4 bases, with 14 bases left in between. This CDR3 is CSGTGTPYNEQFF. The CDR3 coding sequence is TGCAGCGGAACCGGGACACCGTACAATGAGCAGTTCTTC.

CDR3 nucleotide sequence: TGTGCCAGCAGCTTAACGCACGGGAACACTGAAGCTTTCTTT. Its translation: CASSLTHGNTEAFF. The rearrangement uses TRBV7-8 and TRBJ1-1, with D unclear. The ends were cut back, 2 bases at V and 1 base at J, with 8 bases in the middle. Germline loops: CDR1 SGHVS, CDR2 FQNEAQ. The CDR3 covers 14 residues.